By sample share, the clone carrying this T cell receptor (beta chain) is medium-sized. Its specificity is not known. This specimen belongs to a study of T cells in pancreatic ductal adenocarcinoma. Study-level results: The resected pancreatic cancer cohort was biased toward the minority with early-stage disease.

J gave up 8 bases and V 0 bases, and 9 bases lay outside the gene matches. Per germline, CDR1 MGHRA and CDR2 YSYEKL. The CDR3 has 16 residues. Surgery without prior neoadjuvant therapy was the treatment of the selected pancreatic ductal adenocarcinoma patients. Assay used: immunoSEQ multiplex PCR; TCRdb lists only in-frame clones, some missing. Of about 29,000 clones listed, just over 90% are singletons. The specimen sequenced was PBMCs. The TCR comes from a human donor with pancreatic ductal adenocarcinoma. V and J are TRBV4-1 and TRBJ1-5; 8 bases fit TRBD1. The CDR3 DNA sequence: TGCGCCAGCAGCCAAGATGGCAGGGGGCTGGGTAAGCCCCAGCATTTT. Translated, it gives CASSQDGRGLGKPQHF.